The 19 T cell receptor beta chains presented below share a single source sample, sequenced in a study of tumor-infiltrating lymphocytes in primary liver carcinoma. Germline DNA was also extracted, and blood RNA derived from unsorted whole blood. Starting material of about 450 ng total RNA yielded TCR beta cDNA via a constant-region primer. What produced the TCR beta libraries was three nested multiplex PCR rounds using slightly modified ARM-PCR. TRBV1-TRBV30 forward and Cbeta reverse primers drove the first two roughly 10-cycle rounds. TCRdb fed the multiplex PCR reads into MiXCR, producing one record per CDR3 protein. This table has about 310,000 distinct CDR3 sequences, roughly 60% appearing once. The source material was peripheral blood. These receptors all come from a woman younger than 45 with primary liver carcinoma and hepatitis B virus infection.

The chain links TRBV6-2 or TRBV6-3 to TRBJ1-4; tentatively, D is TRBD1 (5 bases). V lost 0 bases, J lost 0 bases, and 11 bases lay in between. CDR3 length equals 17 residues. The germline gives CDR1 MNHEY, CDR2 SVGEGT. CDR3 protein: CASSYSTRGATNEKLFF. In DNA form, the CDR3 reads TGTGCCAGCAGTTACTCGACTCGGGGGGCAACTAATGAAAAACTGTTTTTT.

This clonotype appeared once. The chain uses TRBV10-3 and TRBJ2-5; 8 positions match TRBD2. The CDR3 has 16 amino acids. The V gene end was trimmed by 6 bases and the J gene end by 2 bases; junction bases not matched to a gene: 11. Germline CDR1 reads ENHRY; CDR2 reads SYGVKD. The CDR3 DNA sequence: TGTGCCATCAGCCCCGGGGCGGCGGGGGGTCAAGAGACCCAGTACTTC. Translation gives CAISPGAAGGQETQYF.

A word on this clonotype: At one end the junction does not follow the germline gene, possibly because of a read error. The V gene is TRBV6-2 or TRBV6-3, the J gene TRBJ2-2; tentative D call: TRBD2 (5 bases). Per germline, CDR1 MNHEY and CDR2 SVGEGT. The CDR3 contains 16 residues. The CDR3 DNA reads as TGTGCCAGCAGTTACTCGGCTTGGACGAACACCGGGGAGCTGTCTTTT. Its translation is CASSYSAWTNTGELSF.

Regarding this clonotype: Since a much larger clone is just one base distant, this may be a read error. The conserved closing phenylalanine or tryptophan is absent in this CDR3, likely reflecting a read error. The V gene is TRBV29-1, the J gene TRBJ2-5, with 7 bases aligning to TRBD2. CDR1 is SQVTM and CDR2 is ANQGSEA in the germline V gene. J gave up 4 bases and V 7 bases, and 6 bases lay outside the gene matches. CDR3 length: 12 amino acids. The CDR3 DNA reads TGCAGCGGTTCGTGGGGGGGAGAGACCCAGTACTTA. Translated, it gives CSGSWGGETQYL.

This clonotype was found many times. The V call is TRBV29-1, the J call TRBJ1-1; D gene unclear. CDR1 is SQVTM, CDR2 ANQGSEA, per germline. The CDR3 loop spans 12 amino acids. Trimming pared 6 bases from V and 4 bases from J, leaving 12 bases between. This CDR3 reads CSVLGRSTEAFF. CDR3 DNA: TGCAGCGTGCTGGGGAGGAGCACTGAAGCTTTCTTT.

The sample holds one count of this clonotype. The V and J genes are TRBV10-1 and TRBJ2-3, with a tentative D call TRBD2 (6 bases). V was clipped by 3 bases and J by 4 bases, with 14 bases between them. Per germline, CDR1 WNHNN and CDR2 SYGVQD (reference sequence). This CDR3 region has 15 residues. DNA for the CDR3: TGCGCCAGCAGTGAAAGGACGGGAGTGGCAGATACGCAGTATTTT. Protein: CASSERTGVADTQYF.

This clonotype was seen once. It may be a read error: a sequence one base away is much more abundant. The rearrangement links TRBV11-2 to TRBJ2-2; 8 bases align to TRBD2. Germline trimming cut 5 bases from V and 6 bases from J; bases unmatched to any gene: 11. CDR1 SGHAT and CDR2 FQNNGV come from the germline V gene. The CDR3 totals 16 residues. This CDR3 is CASSRGGRRTAGELFF. The CDR3 DNA follows: TGTGCCAGCAGCCGGGGGGGCAGGAGGACGGCCGGGGAGCTGTTTTTT.

This clonotype was recorded a few times. V gene TRBV7-9 combines with J gene TRBJ1-1; D not resolved. Per the germline V gene, CDR1 is SEHNR and CDR2 is FQNEAQ (reference sequence). The V gene lost 7 bases and the J gene lost 9 bases, with 3 bases spanning the gap. This CDR3 region has 8 residues. The CDR3 region has the DNA TGTGCCAGCACCCAAGCTTTCTTT. This encodes CASTQAFF. Filled out from reference TRBV7-9 and TRBJ1-1, the complete variable domain reads DTGVSQNPRHKITKRGQNVTFRCDPISEHNRLYWYRQTLGQGPEFLTYFQNEAQLEKSRLLSDRFSAERPKGSFSTLEIQRTEQGDSAMYLCASTQAFFGQGTRLTVV.

Details on this clonotype: The final CDR3 position lacks the conserved phenylalanine or tryptophan, pointing to a likely read error. This rearrangement joins TRBV4-1 to TRBJ2-3; TRBD2 matches 7 bases. The CDR3 length is 16 residues. V was pared by 1 base and J by 2 bases, with 6 bases of the junction left unmatched. Germline V gene sequence: CDR1 MGHRA, CDR2 YSYEKL. This CDR3 reads CASSQALAVITDTQYL. DNA of the CDR3: TGCGCCAGCAGCCAAGCTCTAGCGGTAATCACAGATACGCAGTATTTA.

V gene TRBV28 combines with J gene TRBJ2-2; D is undetermined. Germline lookup yields CDR1 MDHEN and CDR2 SYDVKM. The CDR3 totals 15 residues. Trimming stripped 4 bases from V and 3 bases from J, with 12 bases between. CDR3 sequence (DNA): TGTGCCAGCAGTTCCCCCAACGGGCACACCGGGGAGCTGTTTTTT. The encoded protein is CASSSPNGHTGELFF.

Remarks on this clonotype: One end of the junction is discordant with germline, which a read error may explain. This sequence joins TRBV4-3 and TRBJ2-7; tentative D call: TRBD1 (5 bases). The CDR3 covers 18 residues. Germline CDR1 LGHNA, CDR2 YSLEER. This chain's CDR3 is CASSPPLIGQGLAYEQYF. CDR3 DNA sequence: TGCGCTAGCAGCCCACCCCTGATAGGGCAGGGCTTGGCGTACGAGCAGTACTTC.

About this clonotype: One end of the junction varies from germline; a read error may be responsible. The CDR3 sequence: CASSLDSSSYEQYF. CDR3 coding DNA: TGTGCCAGCAGTTTAGACAGCAGCTCCTACGAGCAGTACTTC. The chain has TRBV11-2 and TRBJ2-7, with D perhaps matching TRBD1 (5 bases). Germline assignment: CDR1 SGHAT and CDR2 FQNNGV. The CDR3 has 14 amino acids.

This chain connects TRBV29-1 to TRBJ2-3; 12 bases agree with TRBD2. This CDR3 is built from 13 residues. V gave up 6 bases and J gave up 5 bases; unmatched junction bases: 3. CDR1 is SQVTM and CDR2 is ANQGSEA in the germline V gene. Here the CDR3 DNA reads TGCAGCGTCGGGACTAGCGGGTTAGATACGCAGTATTTT. Translation gives CSVGTSGLDTQYF.

This clonotype showed up just a few times. The chain has TRBV28 and TRBJ2-7; D may correspond to TRBD1 or TRBD2 (5 bases each). The CDR3 is made up of 14 amino acids. Trimming took off 3 bases at V and 1 base at J, with 10 bases between the two ends. Germline values: CDR1 MDHEN, CDR2 SYDVKM. The CDR3 DNA reads TGTGCCAGCAGTTTTGAGGGGTTATCCTACGAGCAGTACTTC. It yields the protein CASSFEGLSYEQYF.

In this sample, this clonotype turned up a few times. For the CDR3, the DNA is TGTGCCAGCAGTTCCCTGGGACAGGGAGGGAATCAGCCCCAGCATTTT. It codes for CASSSLGQGGNQPQHF. This chain connects TRBV12-3 or TRBV12-4 to TRBJ1-5; 9 positions match TRBD1. Trimming removed 4 bases from V and 4 bases from J; junction bases left unmatched: 8. CDR3 length: 16 amino acids.

This clonotype was found many times. CDR3 amino acids: CASSPTGSKNIQYF. In DNA, the CDR3 is TGTGCCAGCAGCCCGACAGGTTCCAAAAACATTCAGTACTTC. The rearrangement uses TRBV11-3 and TRBJ2-4; TRBD1 might be the D (6 bases). V was trimmed by 5 bases and J by 2 bases, leaving 10 bases between them. Germline values: CDR1 SGHNT, CDR2 YENEEA. The CDR3 length is 14 residues.

Concerning this clonotype: The conserved phenylalanine or tryptophan normally closing the CDR3 is absent here, so this likely arose from a read error. J is TRBJ2-1 and V is TRBV6-1, with TRBD1 identical over 9 bases. CDR1 is MNHNS and CDR2 is SASEGT in the germline V gene. The CDR3 contains 14 residues. The CDR3 is CASSWTGEYNEQFL. The CDR3, as DNA: TGTGCCAGCAGTTGGACAGGGGAATACAACGAGCAGTTCCTC.

As regards this clonotype: A clone one base away is much larger, so this may be a read error. The chain employs TRBV4-2 and TRBJ2-1; 10 bases are a match to TRBD2. This CDR3 region has 16 residues. CDR1 and CDR2 from the germline V gene are LGHNA and YNFKEQ. Written as DNA, the CDR3 is TGTGCCAGCAGCATCCAAACTAGCGGGGTAGGCAATGAGCAGTCCTTC. Its protein is CASSIQTSGVGNEQSF.

V is TRBV4-2 and J is TRBJ2-7, with 8 bases identical to TRBD2. The germline CDR1 and CDR2 sequences are LGHNA and YNFKEQ. The CDR3 is 16 amino acids. CDR3 sequence reads: CTSGHLPGTSAYEQYF. For the CDR3, the DNA is TGTACTAGCGGCCACCTCCCGGGGACTAGTGCCTACGAGCAGTACTTC.